What follows are 6 T cell receptor beta chains derived from one specimen sequenced in a study of T cells in Graves' hyperthyroidism and ophthalmopathy. TCR beta CDR3 region amplification was performed from RNA transcripts. HTBI primers were the set used in a first-round RT-PCR of the TCR CDR3. TCRdb re-analysed the multiplex PCR reads in MiXCR, keeping a single row per CDR3 protein. The profile shows hundreds of thousands of distinct CDR3 sequences, more than 30% of them singletons. The specimen was blood. The receptors shown here come from a man aged 18 to 35 with Graves' hyperthyroidism.

The CDR3 region is CASLSGDEKLFF. CDR3 nucleotide sequence: TGTGCCAGCCTCTCAGGGGATGAAAAACTGTTTTTT. The V call is TRBV3-1, the J call TRBJ1-4, with a tentative D call TRBD1 (6 bases). The V end was cut by 8 bases, the J end by 6 bases, with 10 bases between. The germline V gene encodes CDR1 LGHDT and CDR2 YNNKEL (reference sequence). This CDR3 is built from 12 residues.

Of note for this clonotype: The conserved phenylalanine or tryptophan is not found at the CDR3 terminus, so this likely reflects a read error. The V gene is TRBV3-1, the J gene TRBJ1-1; D unresolved. The CDR3 loop spans 11 amino acids. Germline CDR1 is LGHDT and CDR2 is YNNKEL (reference sequence). V lost 3 bases and J lost 6, with 5 bases in between. CDR3 sequence: CASSQGAEAFI. Written as DNA, the CDR3 is TGTGCCAGCAGCCAGGGTGCTGAAGCTTTCATT.

This clonotype was picked up a small number of times. The chain is built from TRBV9 and TRBJ2-5, with D perhaps assigned TRBD1 or TRBD2 (5 bases each). Germline V gives CDR1 SGDLS, CDR2 YYNGEE. Deletions cut 0 bases from V and 5 bases from J, with 14 bases between. The CDR3 consists of 15 residues. The CDR3 bases are TGTGCCAGCAGCGTAGAGGACACTCGAGGGGAGACCCAGTACTTC. As protein: CASSVEDTRGETQYF.

The chain links TRBV6-2 or TRBV6-3 to TRBJ2-6; D might be TRBD2 (5 bases). The germline V and J ends were trimmed by 2 bases and 8 bases, with 10 bases remaining between them. This CDR3 region has 14 residues. Germline V gene data show CDR1 as MNHEY and CDR2 as SVGEGT. CDR3 protein: CASSYRTPPNVLTF. CDR3 nucleotide sequence: TGTGCCAGCAGTTACCGGACTCCGCCCAACGTCCTGACTTTC.

The V gene is TRBV15, the J gene TRBJ1-4; no reliable D call. Trimming cost V 0 bases and J 4 bases, with 12 bases left between them. CDR3 size: 16 residues. The V gene's germline CDR1 is LNHNV and CDR2 YYDKDF (reference sequence). The chain's CDR3 is CATSREPGRINEKLFF. The CDR3 DNA reads TGTGCCACCAGCAGAGAACCGGGGAGAATTAATGAAAAACTGTTTTTT.

This clonotype was seen repeatedly, ten times or more. V is TRBV2 and J is TRBJ1-2; D is ambiguous. V gave up 2 bases and J gave up 7 bases, with 8 bases separating them. Germline V gene data show CDR1 as SNHLY and CDR2 as FYNNEI. The CDR3 sequence is 12 residues long. The CDR3 bases are TGTGCCAGCAGTGAACAGATATTTGGCTACACCTTC. The encoded protein is CASSEQIFGYTF. Based on the CDR3 plus reference TRBV2 and TRBJ1-2, the full variable domain is EPEVTQTPSHQVTQMGQEVILRCVPISNHLYFYWYRQILGQKVEFLVSFYNNEISEKSEIFDDQFSVERPDGSNFTLKIRSTKLEDSAMYFCASSEQIFGYTFGSGTRLTVV.